This TCR beta chain was observed in a study of blood T cell repertoires in COVID-19. Study information: COVID-19 samples from acute and convalescent phases originated in the United States, Italy and Spain.

In the authors' workflow: Reference gene primer amplification in the assay estimated nucleated cell counts. Sequencing used immunoSEQ multiplex PCR; TCRdb keeps in-frame clones, though not all of them. The V and J calls and clone size come from that table; D and trimming were worked out from the DNA. The sample consists of 300,000 to 350,000 clones, over 70% of them appearing once. The germline CDR1 and CDR2 sequences are SGHTA and FQGNSA. Between the trimmed V and J ends, which lost 2 bases and 8 bases, there was a span of 12 bases. CDR3 length: 13 amino acids. The clonotype comes from a man aged 25 to 45 with active or convalescent COVID-19. This chain connects TRBV7-2 to TRBJ1-2; D might be TRBD1 (5 bases). Sequenced sample: peripheral blood. The CDR3 spells CASSLSGQEGYTF. Here the CDR3 DNA reads TGTGCCAGCAGCTTATCCGGACAAGAAGGCTACACCTTC.